Each of the 24 T cell receptor beta chains below was sequenced from the same sample in a study of response to subunit inactivated influenza vaccine. TCRdb processed the RT-PCR reads anew with MiXCR; each CDR3 protein has one entry. The sample contains some 500,000 distinct CDR3 sequences, 16% of which appear only once. The material was CD4+ T cells sorted from PBMCs, obtained around 2 years after vaccination. These TCRs come from a man aged 45 to 70 who received an inactivated influenza vaccine.

J is TRBJ2-5 and V is TRBV29-1, with TRBD2 identical over 8 bases. Per germline, CDR1 SQVTM and CDR2 ANQGSEA. CDR3 length equals 12 residues. With V trimmed by 4 bases and J by 6 bases, 4 bases remained unmatched. CDR3 amino acids: CSVGAGGKTQYF. The CDR3 DNA follows: TGCAGCGTTGGTGCGGGAGGAAAGACCCAGTACTTC.

This clonotype turned up a few times. J is TRBJ2-2 and V is TRBV2; tentative D call: TRBD1 (8 bases). The CDR3 has 16 amino acids. Germline loops: CDR1 SNHLY, CDR2 FYNNEI. Trimming removed 6 bases at V and 7 bases at J, with 21 bases between. The CDR3 loop is CASRRAQGGWIGELFF. Here the CDR3 DNA reads TGTGCCAGCAGGAGAGCACAGGGGGGGTGGATCGGGGAGCTGTTTTTT.

This clonotype was counted between two and nine times. The V gene is TRBV5-1, the J gene TRBJ2-7, with 8 positions matching TRBD2. Germline CDR1 and CDR2: SGHRS and YFSETQ. The CDR3 is made up of 17 amino acids. Trimming took 3 bases from V and 0 from J; bases not matched to a gene: 11. CDR3 sequence reads: CASSSGTIAGNSYEQYF. Written as DNA, the CDR3 is TGCGCCAGCAGCTCCGGAACAATAGCGGGAAACTCCTACGAGCAGTACTTC.

This clonotype has a handful of counts. This chain connects TRBV24-1 to TRBJ2-5, with D unclear. Trimming took off 4 bases at V and 2 bases at J, with 10 bases between the two ends. Germline V gene lookup returns CDR1 KGHDR and CDR2 SFDVKD. The length of the CDR3 is 14 residues. CDR3 residues: CATSDRRGQETQYF. DNA for the CDR3: TGTGCCACCAGTGACCGAAGAGGACAAGAGACCCAGTACTTC.

This clonotype was observed a few times. The CDR3 nucleotides are TGTGCCAGCAGCCAAGTTCCCGGTTATGGCTACACCTTC. Encoded protein: CASSQVPGYGYTF. The chain uses TRBV14 and TRBJ1-2; D unclear. CDR1 is SGHDN, CDR2 FVKESK, per germline. The CDR3 totals 13 residues. V gave up 1 base and J gave up 5 bases, with 8 bases separating them.

This clonotype was recorded many times. The chain carries TRBV24-1 and TRBJ2-1; 9 bases agree with TRBD2. V lost 3 bases to trimming and J lost 9 bases; unmatched junction nucleotides: 5. The CDR3 length is 14 residues. Germline CDR1 reads KGHDR; CDR2 reads SFDVKD. The CDR3 DNA is TGTGCCACCAGTGATGGCGGGAGGGCCTCTGAGCAGTTCTTC. Translated, it gives CATSDGGRASEQFF.

This clonotype was observed a handful of times. This chain joins TRBV20-1 and TRBJ2-5, with 8 bases fitting TRBD2. CDR3 length: 14 residues. CDR1 DFQATT and CDR2 SNEGSKA come from the germline V gene (reference sequence). V dropped 3 bases and J dropped 1; count of bases not matched to a gene: 4. The CDR3 DNA reads as TGCAGTGCTAGTTTCGGGGGGGTCCAAGAGACCCAGTACTTC. Translated: CSASFGGVQETQYF.

This clonotype was seen only a few times. The chain is built from TRBV3-1 and TRBJ2-7, with 7 bases fitting TRBD1. The CDR3 has 14 residues. CDR1 is LGHDT and CDR2 is YNNKEL in the germline V gene (reference sequence). Trimming took 4 bases from V and 6 from J; bases not matched to a gene: 9. The DNA of the CDR3 is TGTGCCAGCAGCCTAGGGGGCAGGGATGGCGAGCAGTACTTC. It specifies CASSLGGRDGEQYF.

This clonotype was found many times. J is TRBJ2-3 and V is TRBV6-1; TRBD2 agrees at 7 bases. This CDR3 has 15 amino acids. With 6 bases clipped from V and 0 bases from J, the junction kept 6 bases outside the gene matches. CDR1 and CDR2 from the germline V gene are MNHNS and SASEGT. DNA for the CDR3: TGTGCCAGCAGCCCCCTAGCGGCTAGCACAGATACGCAGTATTTT. Translation: CASSPLAASTDTQYF.

Here the CDR3 reads CSVWGTGTYNEQFF. The CDR3 DNA reads as TGCAGCGTCTGGGGGACAGGGACCTACAATGAGCAGTTCTTC. J is TRBJ2-1 and V is TRBV29-1, with TRBD1 matching over 9 bases. CDR1 is SQVTM, CDR2 ANQGSEA, per germline. V lost 6 bases to trimming and J lost 2 bases; unmatched junction nucleotides: 5. The CDR3 is 14 amino acids.

This clonotype was observed a few times. The chain uses TRBV12-3 or TRBV12-4 and TRBJ2-3; 11 bases agree with TRBD2. This CDR3 has 14 amino acids. With 5 bases clipped from V and 5 bases from J, the junction kept 3 bases outside the gene matches. The CDR3 sequence is CASSTSGSIDTQYF. In DNA, the CDR3 is TGTGCCAGCAGTACTAGCGGGAGTATAGATACGCAGTATTTT.

This clonotype was counted ten times or more. The rearrangement joins TRBV5-1 to TRBJ2-3; possibly TRBD1 or TRBD2 for D (5 bases each). The CDR3 is 13 residues long. The V gene lost 4 bases and the J gene lost 2 bases, with 8 bases spanning the gap. The germline V gene has CDR1 SGHRS and CDR2 YFSETQ. The CDR3 here is CASSPGTTDTQYF. Here the CDR3 DNA reads TGCGCCAGCAGCCCCGGGACCACAGATACGCAGTATTTT.

This clonotype was seen at least ten times. The gene calls are TRBV25-1 and TRBJ2-7; the D gene is possibly TRBD2 (7 bases). This CDR3 region has 13 residues. Germline V gene data show CDR1 as MGHDK and CDR2 as SYGVNS. Trimming removed 6 bases at V and 3 bases at J, with 12 bases between. CDR3 DNA: TGTGCCAGCAGAGAGGGGGGGAGCTACGAGCAGTACTTC. Translating it yields CASREGGSYEQYF.

This clonotype has a handful of counts. The rearrangement joins TRBV14 to TRBJ2-6; D remains unclear. The CDR3 totals 16 residues. Germline-derived CDR1 and CDR2 are SGHDN and FVKESK. Trimming stripped 2 bases from V and 0 bases from J, with 8 bases between. Here the CDR3 DNA reads TGTGCCAGCAGCCAATCCGGCAGCTCTGGGGCCAACGTCCTGACTTTC. It encodes CASSQSGSSGANVLTF.

This clonotype was seen only a few times. The chain joins TRBV7-2 to TRBJ1-2, with no clear D. The germline gives CDR1 SGHTA, CDR2 FQGNSA. The CDR3 contains 12 residues. CDR3 region: CATVGLGYGYTF. DNA of the CDR3: TGTGCTACCGTCGGGTTGGGCTATGGCTACACCTTC.

This clonotype was seen more than once but under ten times. V usage is TRBV5-1 and J usage is TRBJ2-6; D uncertain. The CDR3 covers 14 residues. From germline, CDR1 is SGHRS and CDR2 YFSETQ. Between the trimmed V and J ends, which lost 2 bases and 3 bases, there was a span of 6 bases. This CDR3 is CASSLLLGANVLTF. Written as DNA, the CDR3 is TGCGCCAGCAGCTTACTCCTTGGGGCCAACGTCCTGACTTTC.

In its sample, this clonotype was seen many times. This sequence joins TRBV28 and TRBJ1-4; unclear D gene. Germline V gene sequence: CDR1 MDHEN, CDR2 SYDVKM. V lost 1 base to trimming and J lost 4 bases, with 10 bases between them. This CDR3 is built from 15 residues. The chain's CDR3 is CASSLSSVGNEKLFF. In DNA form, the CDR3 reads TGTGCCAGCAGTTTATCGTCAGTGGGTAATGAAAAACTGTTTTTT. Combining the CDR3 with reference TRBV28 and TRBJ1-4 gives the whole variable domain DVKVTQSSRYLVKRTGEKVFLECVQDMDHENMFWYRQDPGLGLRLIYFSYDVKMKEKGDIPEGYSVSREKKERFSLILESASTNQTSMYLCASSLSSVGNEKLFFGSGTQLSVL.

This clonotype is a singleton in its sample. The gene calls are TRBV27 and TRBJ2-1; D unresolved. Looked up from germline, CDR1 is MNHEY and CDR2 is SMNVEV (reference sequence). The CDR3 has 13 residues. With 6 bases removed from V and 7 bases from J, the gap between germline ends came to 13 bases. CDR3 DNA: TGTGCCAGCAGGGTCCCCCTCGGGAATGAGCAGTTCTTC. This codes for CASRVPLGNEQFF.

This clonotype was found many times. The chain links TRBV19 to TRBJ2-4, with 12 bases fitting TRBD1. V trimming: 5 bases; J trimming: 9 bases; junction bases outside the gene matches: 5. The V gene's germline CDR1 is LNHDA and CDR2 SQIVND (reference sequence). The CDR3 extends over 14 amino acids. This chain's CDR3 is CASSPGTGGVIQYF. CDR3 DNA sequence: TGTGCCAGTAGTCCCGGGACAGGGGGCGTCATTCAGTACTTC.

V usage is TRBV11-2 and J usage is TRBJ2-5, with TRBD1 matching over 9 bases. The germline V gene encodes CDR1 SGHAT and CDR2 FQNNGV. The CDR3 length is 15 residues. V lost 4 bases, J lost 4 bases, and 7 bases stayed unmatched. The DNA for the CDR3 is TGTGCCAGCAGCTCCTCACAGGGGGCGCGAGAGACCCAGTACTTC. Translation: CASSSSQGARETQYF.

This chain joins TRBV2 and TRBJ1-2, with D perhaps matching TRBD1 (5 bases). The V gene's germline CDR1 is SNHLY and CDR2 FYNNEI. The length of the CDR3 is 13 residues. Trimming pared 4 bases from V and 2 bases from J, leaving 8 bases between. The CDR3 bases are TGTGCCAGCAGTGGCTCAGGGAACTATGGCTACACCTTC. It specifies CASSGSGNYGYTF.

V gene TRBV18 combines with J gene TRBJ2-1, with 7 bases aligning to TRBD2. Looked up from germline, CDR1 is KGHSH and CDR2 is LQKENI. CDR3 length: 16 amino acids. V was clipped by 1 base and J by 4 bases; unmatched bases: 7. CDR3 residues: CASSPLERGAYNEQFF. In DNA form, the CDR3 reads TGTGCCAGCTCACCACTTGAGCGGGGCGCGTACAATGAGCAGTTCTTC.

This clonotype was seen many times. CDR3 region: CASSYLGTGRNEQFF. For the CDR3, the DNA is TGTGCCAGCAGTTACCTCGGGACTGGAAGAAATGAGCAGTTCTTC. The gene calls are TRBV6-5 and TRBJ2-1, with D possibly being TRBD2 (6 bases). Per the germline V gene, CDR1 is MNHEY and CDR2 is SVGAGI. CDR3 length equals 15 residues. V was cut by 2 bases and J by 7 bases, with 15 bases left in between.

This clonotype occurred a few times. The chain is built from TRBV25-1 and TRBJ2-7, with TRBD2 matching over 11 bases. This CDR3 has 15 amino acids. In germline, CDR1 is MGHDK, CDR2 SYGVNS. V lost 4 bases and J lost 0; bases outside the gene matches: 2. CDR3 loop: CASSASGRSSYEQYF. In nucleotides, the CDR3 is TGTGCCAGCAGTGCTAGCGGGAGGTCCTCCTACGAGCAGTACTTC.